The 23 T cell receptor beta chains below were found in one sample sequenced in a study of T cells of healthy individuals. TCRdb re-derived calls from the 5' RACE reads in MiXCR, one entry per CDR3 protein. The table shows 90,000 to 100,000 distinct CDR3 sequences, with approximately 16% occurring only once. The receptors were gathered from a human donor in good health.

A few counts support this clonotype. The chain recombines TRBV5-6 with TRBJ1-2, with D unclear. The CDR3 has 11 residues. V was cut by 1 base and J by 8 bases, with 6 bases left in between. CDR1 is SGHDT and CDR2 is YYEEEE in the germline V gene. The CDR3 DNA is TGTGCCAGCAGCTTGTCGTCAGGCTACACCTTC. As protein: CASSLSSGYTF.

This clonotype has a handful of counts. The chain couples TRBV19 to TRBJ2-3; D uncertain. Trimming removed 1 base from V and 1 base from J, with 6 bases in between. Germline V CDR1 and CDR2: LNHDA, SQIVND (reference sequence). CDR3 length: 14 amino acids. The DNA of the CDR3 is TGTGCCAGTAGTATAGGGGAACGCACAGATACGCAGTATTTT. Protein sequence: CASSIGERTDTQYF. Full variable domain (missing parts from reference TRBV19 and TRBJ2-3): DGGITQSPKYLFRKEGQNVTLSCEQNLNHDAMYWYRQDPGQGLRLIYYSQIVNDFQKGDIAEGYSVSREKKESFPLTVTSAQKNPTAFYLCASSIGERTDTQYFGPGTRLTVL.

This clonotype was found a few times. The rearrangement joins TRBV6-2 or TRBV6-3 to TRBJ2-2; no clear D gene. The CDR3 covers 14 residues. V dropped 5 bases and J dropped 1 base, with 8 bases sitting between them. Germline assignment: CDR1 MNHEY and CDR2 SVGEGT. The CDR3 protein is CASSLLVNTGELFF. CDR3 bases: TGTGCCAGCAGTCTTCTAGTGAACACCGGGGAGCTGTTTTTT.

This sequence joins TRBV6-6 and TRBJ2-3; the D gene is possibly TRBD2 (6 bases). CDR1 MNHNY and CDR2 SVGAGI come from the germline V gene (reference sequence). CDR3 length: 16 residues. The germline V and J ends were trimmed by 7 bases and 0 bases, with 17 bases remaining between them. CDR3 region: CASTERGKDSTDTQYF. The CDR3 coding sequence is TGTGCCAGCACTGAACGGGGGAAAGATAGCACAGATACGCAGTATTTT.

In its sample, this clonotype was seen many times. The chain combines TRBV12-3 or TRBV12-4 with TRBJ2-7, with TRBD1 matching 7 bases. The CDR3 totals 11 residues. V shed 5 bases and J 6 bases; nucleotides not matched to a gene: 1. The DNA of the CDR3 is TGTGCCAGCAGTCACAGGGGCGAGCAGTACTTC. This codes for CASSHRGEQYF.

The chain is built from TRBV19 and TRBJ2-2; the D call may be TRBD1 or TRBD2 (5 bases each). The CDR3 length is 15 residues. With 9 bases removed from V and 0 bases from J, the gap between germline ends came to 14 bases. Germline V lookup: CDR1 LNHDA, CDR2 SQIVND (reference sequence). The CDR3, as DNA: TGTGCCAGCTTAGAGGGGATCGCGAACACCGGGGAGCTGTTTTTT. It encodes CASLEGIANTGELFF.

This clonotype occurred many times. CDR3 amino acids: CASSQRGPDEQFF. For the CDR3, the DNA is TGTGCCAGCAGCCAACGGGGGCCGGATGAGCAGTTCTTC. The chain has TRBV3-1 and TRBJ2-1; D possibly matches TRBD1 or TRBD2 (6 bases each). This CDR3 has 13 amino acids. Trimming took 2 bases from V and 8 from J, leaving 10 bases between them. Germline CDR1 is LGHDT and CDR2 is YNNKEL (reference sequence).

The V and J genes are TRBV11-2 and TRBJ2-3; 10 nucleotides line up with TRBD1. The CDR3 is 15 amino acids. Trimming at V came to 1 base and at J to 6 bases, leaving 4 bases not matched to a gene. CDR1 and CDR2 from the germline V gene are SGHAT and FQNNGV. This chain's CDR3 is CASSLGPGQGDTQYF. CDR3 nucleotide sequence: TGTGCCAGCAGCTTAGGTCCGGGACAGGGGGATACGCAGTATTTT. The full variable domain, its missing parts supplied by reference TRBV11-2 and TRBJ2-3, is EAGVAQSPRYKIIEKRQSVAFWCNPISGHATLYWYQQILGQGPKLLIQFQNNGVVDDSQLPKDRFSAERLKGVDSTLKIQPAKLEDSAVYLCASSLGPGQGDTQYFGPGTRLTVL.

The chain uses TRBV4-1 and TRBJ1-5, with D possibly TRBD1 on 5 matching bases. The CDR3 length is 16 residues. V shed 1 base and J shed 6 bases, with 16 bases lying between them. Germline V gene lookup returns CDR1 MGHRA and CDR2 YSYEKL. CDR3 DNA: TGCGCCAGCAGCCAAGGAGATACAGGAATAGGTCAGCCCCAGCATTTT. Residues: CASSQGDTGIGQPQHF.

This clonotype has just a few counts. The chain links TRBV7-9 to TRBJ2-1; either TRBD1 or TRBD2 may fit D (5 bases each). This CDR3 has 11 residues. Germline V CDR1 and CDR2: SEHNR, FQNEAQ (reference sequence). The V and J ends lost 11 bases and 9 bases respectively, with 14 bases between them. The CDR3: CAVWDDPEQFF. For the CDR3, the DNA is TGTGCCGTTTGGGACGACCCTGAGCAGTTCTTC.

This clonotype showed up just a few times. The CDR3 nucleotides are TGCAGTGCTAGAGATCCATTGCAGGGGACCCACGAGCAGTACTTC. It codes for CSARDPLQGTHEQYF. The gene calls are TRBV20-1 and TRBJ2-7; perhaps TRBD1 as D (6 bases). V was pared by 0 bases and J by 5 bases, with 17 bases between. The CDR3 sequence is 15 residues long. The V gene's germline CDR1 is DFQATT and CDR2 SNEGSKA (reference sequence).

The chain carries TRBV7-2 and TRBJ1-5; unclear D gene. The CDR3 runs to 15 residues. V was cut by 2 bases and J by 0 bases, with 8 bases left in between. Germline V lookup: CDR1 SGHTA, CDR2 FQGNSA. DNA for the CDR3: TGTGCCAGCAGCTTATACATTAATAGCAATCAGCCCCAGCATTTT. It specifies CASSLYINSNQPQHF.

The sample holds many counts of this clonotype. CDR3 coding DNA: TGTGCCAGCAGCCAAGAGTCCCATGAGCAGTTCTTC. Protein sequence: CASSQESHEQFF. The rearrangement links TRBV3-1 to TRBJ2-1, with D unclear. The ends were cut back, 0 bases at V and 8 bases at J, with 5 bases in the middle. Germline V CDR1 and CDR2: LGHDT, YNNKEL (reference sequence). The CDR3 totals 12 residues.

This clonotype was counted between two and nine times. The chain couples TRBV10-3 to TRBJ1-3; 7 nucleotides match TRBD1. V trimming: 6 bases; J trimming: 3 bases; junction bases outside the gene matches: 5. The germline V gene has CDR1 ENHRY and CDR2 SYGVKD. CDR3 size: 14 residues. The CDR3 region has the DNA TGTGCCATCAGCGGACAGGTCGATGGAAACACCATATATTTT. Encoded protein: CAISGQVDGNTIYF.

The rearrangement links TRBV18 to TRBJ2-5; D possibly corresponds to TRBD1 (6 bases). Germline CDR1 is KGHSH and CDR2 is LQKENI. The CDR3 covers 12 residues. V was clipped by 8 bases and J by 5 bases, with 12 bases between them. The CDR3 loop reads CASQDSEETQYF. The CDR3 nucleotides are TGTGCCAGCCAGGACAGCGAGGAGACCCAGTACTTC.

The table lists this clonotype with many counts. The chain joins TRBV3-1 to TRBJ2-2, with TRBD1 identical over 12 bases. After removal of 4 bases from V and 13 bases from J, the junction contained 7 bases not matched to a gene. This CDR3 comprises 14 residues. From germline, CDR1 is LGHDT and CDR2 YNNKEL (reference sequence). The CDR3 loop is CASSRDRGPRVLFF. CDR3 bases: TGTGCCAGCAGCCGGGACAGGGGGCCTAGGGTGCTGTTTTTT.

With respect to this clonotype: At one end the junction does not follow the germline gene, possibly because of a read error. The chain has TRBV5-6 and TRBJ2-1; 8 nucleotides agree with TRBD2. Per germline, CDR1 SGHDT and CDR2 YYEEEE. CDR3 length: 17 amino acids. The CDR3 coding sequence is TGTGTCAGCAGCTCCTCTCGGGAGGGGGAATCCTACAATGAGCAGTTCTTC. It yields the protein CVSSSSREGESYNEQFF.

This clonotype was seen more than once but under ten times. The rearrangement uses TRBV6-6 and TRBJ2-3; D uncertain. Trimming removed 8 bases at V and 2 bases at J, with 14 bases between. The germline CDR1 and CDR2 sequences are MNHNY and SVGAGI (reference sequence). The CDR3 totals 14 residues. Written as DNA, the CDR3 is TGTGCCAGCCTCATGGACGGTTACACAGATACGCAGTATTTT. This translates into CASLMDGYTDTQYF.

The chain links TRBV4-1 to TRBJ1-2; TRBD1 agrees at 9 bases. The CDR3 sequence is 13 residues long. CDR1 and CDR2 (germline): MGHRA, YSYEKL. Trimming cost V 5 bases and J 8 bases; bases outside gene matches: 6. The CDR3 region has the DNA TGCGCCAGCAGCTTAAGGACAGGGGACGGCTACACCTTC. Its translation: CASSLRTGDGYTF.

This clonotype was counted ten times or more. The chain links TRBV7-2 to TRBJ2-7; TRBD2 might be the D (6 bases). V lost 2 bases and J 2 bases, leaving 13 bases between the germline ends. Germline V lookup: CDR1 SGHTA, CDR2 FQGNSA. The CDR3 totals 15 residues. The CDR3 sequence: CASSLWGERPYEQYF. The CDR3 region has the DNA TGTGCCAGCAGCTTATGGGGGGAACGTCCCTACGAGCAGTACTTC. The entire variable domain, with the rest obtained from reference TRBV7-2 and TRBJ2-7, is as follows: GAGVSQSPSNKVTEKGKDVELRCDPISGHTALYWYRQSLGQGLEFLIYFQGNSAPDKSGLPSDRFSAERTGGSVSTLTIQRTQQEDSAVYLCASSLWGERPYEQYFGPGTRLTVT.

This clonotype was seen at least ten times. The rearrangement joins TRBV5-4 to TRBJ1-1; D is ambiguous. There are 13 residues in the CDR3. With 2 bases removed from V and 6 bases from J, the gap between germline ends came to 11 bases. The germline V gene has CDR1 SGHNT and CDR2 YYREEE (reference sequence). CDR3 coding DNA: TGTGCCAGCAGCTTCGGCGGTGGGCCTGAAGCTTTCTTT. This sequence encodes CASSFGGGPEAFF.

This clonotype was detected ten times or more. V and J are TRBV28 and TRBJ1-6; TRBD1 matches at 7 bases. Germline V gene sequence: CDR1 MDHEN, CDR2 SYDVKM. V dropped 5 bases and J dropped 8; count of bases not matched to a gene: 12. This CDR3 region has 16 residues. CDR3 loop: CASSQSRGTVHSPLHF. CDR3 sequence (DNA): TGTGCCAGCAGTCAATCTCGGGGGACAGTCCATTCACCCCTCCACTTT. The whole variable domain, filled in from reference TRBV28 and TRBJ1-6, reads DVKVTQSSRYLVKRTGEKVFLECVQDMDHENMFWYRQDPGLGLRLIYFSYDVKMKEKGDIPEGYSVSREKKERFSLILESASTNQTSMYLCASSQSRGTVHSPLHFGNGTRLTVT.

This clonotype was observed at least ten times. The chain recombines TRBV20-1 with TRBJ1-2; D unclear. The V end lost 5 bases, the J end lost 3 bases, and 22 bases lay between the germline ends. This CDR3 spans 16 amino acids. CDR1 and CDR2 (germline): DFQATT, SNEGSKA (reference sequence). The CDR3 here is CSAPGRSYEVYYGYTF. CDR3 DNA: TGCAGTGCTCCCGGCCGGTCCTACGAGGTCTACTATGGCTACACCTTC.